This T cell receptor beta chain is from a study of blood T cell repertoires in COVID-19. Across the study: Specimens from acute and convalescent COVID-19 originated in the United States, Italy and Spain.

The protocol was immunoSEQ multiplex PCR, while the TCRdb copy is restricted to in-frame clones and leaves out a portion. Seen here are around 170,000 clones, approximately 80% observed once, and the top ten hold about an eighth. Everyone who took part was roughly 18 to 89 years old, and they came from about 25 US areas. Allocation to cohorts depended on clinical history reported by the participants. Donors of Cohort 3 who recovered were those that had two negative PCRs, clearance, or symptom resolution. The CDR3 loop spans 16 amino acids. Germline loops: CDR1 LNHDA, CDR2 SQIVND (reference sequence). V lost 2 bases and J 6 bases, leaving 14 bases between the germline ends.

This clonotype was obtained from a man aged 45-65 years who had recovered from COVID-19. The sequencing sample was made of PBMCs or T cells enriched from blood (not recorded which). The rearrangement uses TRBV19 and TRBJ1-6; the D gene is possibly TRBD1 (6 bases). The DNA of the CDR3 is TGTGCCAGTAGTATACCCCCGACAGGAGTTAATTCACCCCTCCACTTT. This sequence encodes CASSIPPTGVNSPLHF.